One T cell receptor (beta chain) is described in this entry. The data were obtained in a study of shared clonotypes between healthy human individuals. Profiled with immunoSEQ multiplex PCR; TCRdb holds only in-frame clones, not every one. The top ten hold about 1.1% of the sample, which has millions of clones, about 95% seen once. This CDR3 comprises 15 residues. V dropped 1 base and J dropped 4 bases, with 12 bases sitting between them. Germline CDR1 and CDR2: SGHTA and FQGNSA. Cells designated naive CD8 were CD45RO-negative and were positively selected for CCR7, with terminally differentiated effector memory CD45RA+ cells excluded.

The sequence was collected from a man aged 18 to 29 in good health. The V and J genes are TRBV7-2 and TRBJ2-3; D remains unclear. The sequenced sample consisted of naive CD8+ T cells sorted from blood. The CDR3: CASSLGGLTADTQYF. CDR3 coding DNA: TGTGCCAGCAGCTTAGGTGGGCTGACGGCAGATACGCAGTATTTT.